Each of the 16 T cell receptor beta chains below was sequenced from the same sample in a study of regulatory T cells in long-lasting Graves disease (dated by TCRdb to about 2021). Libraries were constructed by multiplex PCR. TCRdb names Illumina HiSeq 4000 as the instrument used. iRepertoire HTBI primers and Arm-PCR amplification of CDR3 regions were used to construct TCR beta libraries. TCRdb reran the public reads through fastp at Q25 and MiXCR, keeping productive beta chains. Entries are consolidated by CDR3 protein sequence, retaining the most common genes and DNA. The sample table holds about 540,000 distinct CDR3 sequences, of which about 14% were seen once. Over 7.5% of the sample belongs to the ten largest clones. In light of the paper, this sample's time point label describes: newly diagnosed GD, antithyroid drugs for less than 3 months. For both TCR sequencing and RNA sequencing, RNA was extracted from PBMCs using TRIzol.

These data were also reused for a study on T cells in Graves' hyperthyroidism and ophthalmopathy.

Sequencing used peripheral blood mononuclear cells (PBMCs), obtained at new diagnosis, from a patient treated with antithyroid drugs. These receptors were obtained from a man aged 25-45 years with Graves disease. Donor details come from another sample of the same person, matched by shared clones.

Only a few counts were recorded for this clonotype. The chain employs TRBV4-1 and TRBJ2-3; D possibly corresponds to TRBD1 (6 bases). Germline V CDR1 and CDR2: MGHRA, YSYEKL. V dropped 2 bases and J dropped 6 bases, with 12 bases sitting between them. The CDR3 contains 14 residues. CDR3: CASSQSADRDTQYF. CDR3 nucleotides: TGCGCCAGCAGCCAATCCGCAGACAGGGATACGCAGTATTTT.

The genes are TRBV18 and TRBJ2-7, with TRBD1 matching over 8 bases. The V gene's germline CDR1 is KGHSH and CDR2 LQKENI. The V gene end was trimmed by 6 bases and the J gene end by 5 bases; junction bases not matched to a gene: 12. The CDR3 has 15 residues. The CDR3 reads CASSPLGQGSNEQYF. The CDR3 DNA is TGTGCCAGCTCGCCATTAGGACAGGGCTCGAACGAGCAGTACTTC.

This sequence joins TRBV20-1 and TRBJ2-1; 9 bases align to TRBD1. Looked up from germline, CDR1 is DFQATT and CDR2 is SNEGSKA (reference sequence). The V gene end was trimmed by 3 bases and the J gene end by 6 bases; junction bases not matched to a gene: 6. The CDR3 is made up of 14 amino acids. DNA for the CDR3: TGCAGTGCTAGGCGGACAGGGGTCGGCAATGAGCAGTTCTTC. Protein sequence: CSARRTGVGNEQFF.

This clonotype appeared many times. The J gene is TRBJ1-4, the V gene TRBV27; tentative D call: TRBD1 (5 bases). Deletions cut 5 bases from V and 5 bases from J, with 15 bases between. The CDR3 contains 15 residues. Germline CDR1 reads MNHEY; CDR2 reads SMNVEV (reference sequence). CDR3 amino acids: CASSAPQGGNEKLFF. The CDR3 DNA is TGTGCCAGCAGTGCCCCTCAGGGTGGGAATGAAAAACTGTTTTTT. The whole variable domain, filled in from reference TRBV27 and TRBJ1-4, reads EAQVTQNPRYLITVTGKKLTVTCSQNMNHEYMSWYRQDPGLGLRQIYYSMNVEVTDKGDVPEGYKVSRKEKRNFPLILESPSPNQTSLYFCASSAPQGGNEKLFFGSGTQLSVL.

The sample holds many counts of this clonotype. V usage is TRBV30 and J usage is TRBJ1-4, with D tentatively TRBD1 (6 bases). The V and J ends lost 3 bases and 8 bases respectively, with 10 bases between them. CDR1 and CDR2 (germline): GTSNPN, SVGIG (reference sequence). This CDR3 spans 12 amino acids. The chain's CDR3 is CAWSRDNEKLFF. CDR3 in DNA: TGTGCCTGGAGCCGGGACAACGAAAAACTGTTTTTT.

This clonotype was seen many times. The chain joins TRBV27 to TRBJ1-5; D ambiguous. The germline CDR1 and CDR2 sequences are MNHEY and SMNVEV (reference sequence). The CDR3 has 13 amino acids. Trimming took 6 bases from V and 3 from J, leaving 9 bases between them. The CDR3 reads CASSSGINQPQHF. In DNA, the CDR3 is TGTGCCAGCAGCTCAGGTATCAATCAGCCCCAGCATTTT.

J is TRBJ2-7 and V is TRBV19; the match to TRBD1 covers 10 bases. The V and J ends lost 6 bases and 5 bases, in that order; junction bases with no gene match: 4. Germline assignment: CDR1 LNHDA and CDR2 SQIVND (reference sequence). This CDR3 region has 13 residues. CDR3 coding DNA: TGTGCCAGTAGGGGACAGGGGTTCCACGAGCAGTACTTC. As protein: CASRGQGFHEQYF.

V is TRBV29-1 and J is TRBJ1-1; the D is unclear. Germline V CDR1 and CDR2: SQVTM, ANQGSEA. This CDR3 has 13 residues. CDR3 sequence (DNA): TGCAGTTCTTGCGCGGCGGCGAACACTGAAGCTTTCTTT. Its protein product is CSSCAAANTEAFF.

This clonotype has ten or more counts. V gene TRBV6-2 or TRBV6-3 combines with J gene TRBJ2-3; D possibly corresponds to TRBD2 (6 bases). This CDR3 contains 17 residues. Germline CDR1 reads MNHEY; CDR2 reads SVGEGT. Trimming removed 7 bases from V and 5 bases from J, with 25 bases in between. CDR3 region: CASTPTTRGVRLDTQYF. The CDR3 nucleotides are TGTGCCAGCACCCCGACGACTAGGGGTGTAAGGCTAGATACGCAGTATTTT.

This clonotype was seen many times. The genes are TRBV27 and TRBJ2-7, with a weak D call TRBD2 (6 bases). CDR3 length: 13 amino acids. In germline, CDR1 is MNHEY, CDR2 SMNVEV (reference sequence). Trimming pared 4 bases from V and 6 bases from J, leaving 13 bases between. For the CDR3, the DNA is TGTGCCAGCAGTTACTCTCGGGGGTCCGAGCAGTACTTC. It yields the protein CASSYSRGSEQYF.

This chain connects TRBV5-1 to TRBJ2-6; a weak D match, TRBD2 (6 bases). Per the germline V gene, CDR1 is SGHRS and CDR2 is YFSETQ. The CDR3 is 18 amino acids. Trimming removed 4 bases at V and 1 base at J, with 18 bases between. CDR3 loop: CASSREPQYSSGANVLTF. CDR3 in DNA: TGCGCCAGCAGCCGGGAGCCCCAGTACTCATCTGGGGCCAACGTCCTGACTTTC. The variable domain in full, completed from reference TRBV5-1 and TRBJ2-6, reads KAGVTQTPRYLIKTRGQQVTLSCSPISGHRSVSWYQQTPGQGLQFLFEYFSETQRNKGNFPGRFSGRQFSNSRSEMNVSTLELGDSALYLCASSREPQYSSGANVLTFGAGSRLTVL.

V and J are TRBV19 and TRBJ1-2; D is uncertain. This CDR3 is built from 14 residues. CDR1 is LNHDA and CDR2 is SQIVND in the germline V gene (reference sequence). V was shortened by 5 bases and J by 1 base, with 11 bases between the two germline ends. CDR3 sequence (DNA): TGTGCCAGTAGTCTATCCACCATTAACTATGGCTACACCTTC. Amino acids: CASSLSTINYGYTF.

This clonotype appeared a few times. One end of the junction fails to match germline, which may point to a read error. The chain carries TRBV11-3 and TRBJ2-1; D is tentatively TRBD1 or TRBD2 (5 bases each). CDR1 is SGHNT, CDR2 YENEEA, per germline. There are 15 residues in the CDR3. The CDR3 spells CTSSHRDLSYNEQFF. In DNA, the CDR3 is TGTACCAGCAGCCACCGGGACCTTTCTTACAATGAGCAGTTCTTC. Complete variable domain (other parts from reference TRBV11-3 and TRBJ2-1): EAGVVQSPRYKIIEKKQPVAFWCNPISGHNTLYWYLQNLGQGPELLIRYENEEAVDDSQLPKDRFSAERLKGVDSTLKIQPAELGDSAVYLCTSSHRDLSYNEQFFGPGTRLTVL.

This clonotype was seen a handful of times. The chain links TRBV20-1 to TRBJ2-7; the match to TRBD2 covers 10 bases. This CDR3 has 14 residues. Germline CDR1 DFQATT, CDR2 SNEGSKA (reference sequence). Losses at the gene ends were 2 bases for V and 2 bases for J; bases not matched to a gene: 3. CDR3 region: CSARSSGRTYEQYF. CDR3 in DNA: TGCAGTGCTAGATCTAGCGGGAGAACCTACGAGCAGTACTTC.

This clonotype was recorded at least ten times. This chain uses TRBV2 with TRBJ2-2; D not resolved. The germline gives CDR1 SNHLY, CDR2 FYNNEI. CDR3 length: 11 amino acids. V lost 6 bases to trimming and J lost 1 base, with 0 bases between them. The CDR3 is CASRNTGELFF. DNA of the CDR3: TGTGCCAGCAGGAACACCGGGGAGCTGTTTTTT.

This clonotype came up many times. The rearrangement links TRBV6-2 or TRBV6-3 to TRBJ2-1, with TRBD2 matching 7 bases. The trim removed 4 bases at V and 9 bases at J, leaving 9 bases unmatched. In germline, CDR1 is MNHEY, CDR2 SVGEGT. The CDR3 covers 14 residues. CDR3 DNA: TGTGCCAGCAGTTTTGCGGGAGTGTCCACTGAGCAGTTCTTC. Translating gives CASSFAGVSTEQFF.